This T cell receptor (beta chain) emerged from a study of a mutant IDH1 vaccine in newly diagnosed glioma (dated by TCRdb to 2020 to 2022). For the study in its entirety: Eight vaccinations were administered to patients in weeks 1, 3, 5, 7, 11, 15, 19 and 23, corresponding to visits V03 through V10. Vaccination was initiated 4-6 weeks after radiotherapy alone, or concurrently with temozolomide cycles in the chemotherapy-containing groups. Of the 25 to 35 treated patients, around 62% were male and around 38% were female, and a mean age of roughly 40 years was recorded. Prior to enrollment, standard therapy consisting of radiotherapy alone, temozolomide alone, or radiochemotherapy with temozolomide had been administered to patients, with the combination being received by most patients. Peripheral blood was collected at six visits: V03 (baseline), V05, V07, V10, V12 and V13. For exploratory analyses, longitudinal TCRB deep sequencing was carried out in roughly 23 treated patients wherever samples were available. Overall results and qualifications from the work: No apparent relationship was observed between pseudoprogression and alterations in the top peripheral T cell clonotypes detected by TCRB sequencing. The authors stated that sample limitations prevented analyses of patient blood samples from being reproduced. Across multiple MHC alleles, vaccine-induced immune responses were seen in 85% to 95% of patients. Selection of PBMC samples for TCRB deep sequencing was based on availability.

Receptor libraries were prepared by the immunoSEQ multiplex PCR assay. Rearranged TCR beta chain sequences were amplified using the hsTCRB Kit according to the manufacturer's protocol. TCRB libraries were sequenced on an Illumina MiSeq. The study's processing was this. The proprietary platform of the kit vendor was used for demultiplexing, trimming and gene mapping. TCRdb limited this immuneACCESS table to in-frame rearrangements with V and J called. A share of clones is missing; checked studies link under half to unresolved V genes, and the rest is unexplained. V and J calls plus clone size are reproduced from that table; the DNA served to infer D and trimming. The sample contains tens of thousands of clones, 80% to 90% of them found a single time. About a fifth of the sample goes to the ten largest clones. On this clone itself: Its cognate antigen has yet to be identified. No base quality information exists; no much larger clone differs at one position.

The CDR3, cysteine through phenylalanine, is 20 amino acids long. Just CDR3 DNA is preserved here, 60 bases in frame from base 1. CDR1 and CDR2 are drawn from the germline V gene: LGHNA, YSLEER. V drops 1 base and J drops 0 bases, leaving 19 bases in between. Per the publication, the time point label means: week 5, during vaccination. Every vaccine dose consisted of 300 ug of a 20-mer mutant IDH1 peptide in Montanide, administered subcutaneously together with topical imiquimod. The donors had newly diagnosed IDH1-mutant astrocytomas of WHO grade 3 or 4 that showed loss of nuclear ATRX. The samples were drawn from NOA16, a multicentre, single-arm, open-label phase I trial in Germany that tested a mutant IDH1 peptide vaccine in humans for the first time. The DNeasy Blood and Tissue Kit was used to extract genomic DNA from EDTA blood for TCRB sequencing.

The input for sequencing was PBMCs, taken from a glioma patient whose treatment included an IDH1 peptide vaccine. The source of this sequence is a man aged 18 to 29 with glioma. The chain is made from TRBV4-3 and TRBJ2-6, and the D gene may be TRBD1, 7 bases matching. In nucleotide form, the sequence is TGCGCCAGCAGCCAAGGGGGTTTGGAGGGGGCTATCTCTGGGGCCAACGTCCTGACTTTC. Translated, it gives CASSQGGLEGAISGANVLTF.